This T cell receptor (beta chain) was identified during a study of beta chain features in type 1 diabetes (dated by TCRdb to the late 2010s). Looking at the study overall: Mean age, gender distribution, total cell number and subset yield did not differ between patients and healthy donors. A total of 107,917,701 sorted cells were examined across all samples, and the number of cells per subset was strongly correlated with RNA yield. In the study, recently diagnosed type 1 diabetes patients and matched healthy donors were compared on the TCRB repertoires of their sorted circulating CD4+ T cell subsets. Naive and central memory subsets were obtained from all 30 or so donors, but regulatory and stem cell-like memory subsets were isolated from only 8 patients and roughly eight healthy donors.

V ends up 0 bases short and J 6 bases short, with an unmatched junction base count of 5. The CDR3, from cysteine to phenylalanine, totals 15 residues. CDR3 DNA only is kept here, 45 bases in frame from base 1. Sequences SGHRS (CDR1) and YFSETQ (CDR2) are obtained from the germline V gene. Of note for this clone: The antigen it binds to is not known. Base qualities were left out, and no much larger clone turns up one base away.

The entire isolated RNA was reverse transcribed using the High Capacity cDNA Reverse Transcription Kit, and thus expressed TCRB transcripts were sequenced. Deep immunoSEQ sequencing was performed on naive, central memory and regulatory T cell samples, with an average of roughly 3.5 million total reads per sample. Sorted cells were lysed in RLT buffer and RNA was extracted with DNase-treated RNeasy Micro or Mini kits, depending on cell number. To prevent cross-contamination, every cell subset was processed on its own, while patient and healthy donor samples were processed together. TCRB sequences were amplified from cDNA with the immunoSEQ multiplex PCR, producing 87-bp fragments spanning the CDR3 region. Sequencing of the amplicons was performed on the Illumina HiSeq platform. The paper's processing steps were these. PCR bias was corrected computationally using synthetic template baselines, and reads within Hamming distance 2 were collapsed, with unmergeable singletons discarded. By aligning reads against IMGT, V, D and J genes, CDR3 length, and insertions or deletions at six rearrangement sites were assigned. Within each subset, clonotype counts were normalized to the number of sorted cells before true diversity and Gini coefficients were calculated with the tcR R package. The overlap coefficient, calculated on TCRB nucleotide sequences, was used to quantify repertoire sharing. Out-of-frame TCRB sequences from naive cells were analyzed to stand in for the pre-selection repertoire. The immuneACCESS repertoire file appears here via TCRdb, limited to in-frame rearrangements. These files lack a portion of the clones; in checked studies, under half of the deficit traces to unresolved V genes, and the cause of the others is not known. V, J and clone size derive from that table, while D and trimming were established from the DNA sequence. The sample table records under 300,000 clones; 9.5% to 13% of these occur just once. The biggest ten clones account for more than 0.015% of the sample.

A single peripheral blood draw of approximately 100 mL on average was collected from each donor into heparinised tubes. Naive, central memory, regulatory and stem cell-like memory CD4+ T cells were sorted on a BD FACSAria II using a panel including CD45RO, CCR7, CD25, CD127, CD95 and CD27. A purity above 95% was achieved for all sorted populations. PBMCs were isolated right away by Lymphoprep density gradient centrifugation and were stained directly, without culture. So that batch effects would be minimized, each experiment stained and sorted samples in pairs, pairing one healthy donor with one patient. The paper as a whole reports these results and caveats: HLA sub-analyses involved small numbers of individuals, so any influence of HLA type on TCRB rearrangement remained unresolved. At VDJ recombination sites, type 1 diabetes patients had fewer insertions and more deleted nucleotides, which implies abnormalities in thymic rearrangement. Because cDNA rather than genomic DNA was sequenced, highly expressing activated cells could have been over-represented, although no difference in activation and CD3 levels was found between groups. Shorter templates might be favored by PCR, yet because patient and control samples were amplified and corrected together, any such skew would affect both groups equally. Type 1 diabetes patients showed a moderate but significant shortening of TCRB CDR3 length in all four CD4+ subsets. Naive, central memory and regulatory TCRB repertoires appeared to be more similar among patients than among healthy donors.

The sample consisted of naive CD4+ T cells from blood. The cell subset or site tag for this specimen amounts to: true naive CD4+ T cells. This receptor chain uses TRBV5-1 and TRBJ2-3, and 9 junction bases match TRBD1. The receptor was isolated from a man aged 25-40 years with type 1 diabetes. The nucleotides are TGCGCCAGCAGCTTGGGACAGGGGGTTGTGGATACGCAGTATTTT. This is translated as CASSLGQGVVDTQYF.